This paragraph reports one T cell receptor beta chain. Its antigen remains unknown. The CDR3 covers 18 residues. Germline trimming cut 1 base from V and 2 bases from J; bases unmatched to any gene: 9. Germline CDR1 and CDR2: SEHNR and FQNEAQ (reference sequence). Some clones are missing from TCRdb's copy, which holds only in-frame ones; the method was immunoSEQ multiplex PCR. Altogether fewer than 90,000 clones are present, about 89% being singletons, with the ten largest covering about 1.7%. This sample is drawn from a study of OX40 agonist ivuxolimab in advanced cancers. Study-level information: The patients received agonistic anti-OX40 (CD134) antibody ivuxolimab.

Study outcomes and limitations: Clonal expansion was among the lowest in partial responders at 0.1-3.0 mg/kg, especially CD8+.

J is TRBJ2-3 and V is TRBV7-9, with 10 bases aligning to TRBD2. This material consisted of CD4+ or CD8+ T cells sorted from blood, taken in a trial of the OX40 agonist ivuxolimab. This TCR came from an adult with an advanced solid tumor such as melanoma, head and neck, liver or kidney cancer. CDR3 amino acids: CASSLGLAGVAVTDTQYF. For the CDR3, the DNA is TGTGCCAGCAGCTTAGGGCTAGCGGGAGTTGCCGTCACAGATACGCAGTATTTT. Combining the CDR3 with reference TRBV7-9 and TRBJ2-3 gives the whole variable domain DTGVSQNPRHKITKRGQNVTFRCDPISEHNRLYWYRQTLGQGPEFLTYFQNEAQLEKSRLLSDRFSAERPKGSFSTLEIQRTEQGDSAMYLCASSLGLAGVAVTDTQYFGPGTRLTVL.